These T cell receptor beta chains were read from a single sample in a study of cytomegalovirus exposure and HLA in healthy donors. TCRdb's copy holds only in-frame clones and misses some; the assay was immunoSEQ multiplex PCR. The sample lists around 130,000 clones, 77% occurring once. The sample taken for sequencing was PBMCs. The receptors derive from a woman in her fifties or sixties in good health and CMV-seronegative. Both conserved end residues are part of each CDR3. The order of the fields is V gene, J gene, D gene, clone size, CDR3 DNA, CDR3 protein. D genes are given only for firm matches. Expanded clones get a size class; other rows say once, few or many, or leave the size out.

>TRBV6-1|TRBJ2-7|TRBD2|few
TGTGCCAGCAGGGGTGGACTAGCGGCCCTCTACGAGCAGTACTTC
CASRGGLAALYEQYF
>TRBV7-9|TRBJ2-7|NA|NA
TGTGCCAGCAGTTGGACGGGGACCTACGAGCAGTACTTC
CASSWTGTYEQYF
>TRBV4-2|TRBJ2-3|TRBD2|NA
TGTGCCAGCAGCCGCTTTACTAGCGGGGGGTCAGATACGCAGTATTTT
CASSRFTSGGSDTQYF
>TRBV28|TRBJ2-6|TRBD1|NA
TGTGCCAGCAGTTCCACCCCCCGCGACAGGGCTACTGGGGCCAACGTCCTGACTTTC
CASSSTPRDRATGANVLTF
>TRBV6-6|TRBJ2-3|TRBD2|few
TGTGCCAGCAGCCTCGGACTAGGCCCAGATACGCAGTATTTT
CASSLGLGPDTQYF
>TRBV27|TRBJ1-2|NA|NA
TGTGCCAGCAGTTTGGGGCAGGCCTATGGCTACACCTTC
CASSLGQAYGYTF
>TRBV25-1|TRBJ2-3|TRBD2|NA
TGTGCCAGCGCACGACTAGCGGGAGACGCAGATACGCAGTATTTT
CASARLAGDADTQYF
>TRBV11-2|TRBJ2-4|TRBD1|once
TGTGCCAGCAGACCGACTAACAGGGGGCTGTTTGTCAAAAACATTCAGTACTTC
CASRPTNRGLFVKNIQYF
>TRBV6-5|TRBJ1-1|TRBD1|NA
TGTGCCAGCAGTTCGGCCGGGACAGCTCGTGCAGCTTTCTTT
CASSSAGTARAAFF
>TRBV6-4|TRBJ1-2|NA|NA
TGTGCCAGCAGTGACTCGACCGGCAGGGTAGGAGGCTACACCTTC
CASSDSTGRVGGYTF
>TRBV28|TRBJ2-1|TRBD2|NA
TGTGCCAGCAGTTTTAGCGGGGGTCGGGGTGAGCAGTTCTTC
CASSFSGGRGEQFF
>TRBV7-6|TRBJ2-1|TRBD2|NA
TGTGCCAGCAGCCCCCCGGGGGGGAGAGGCAATGAGCAGTTCTTC
CASSPPGGRGNEQFF
>TRBV5-5|TRBJ2-7|NA|NA
TGTGCCAGCTTCGTGAGAGGTGAGCAGTACTTC
CASFVRGEQYF
>TRBV23-1|TRBJ2-1|TRBD2|NA
TGCGCCAGCATGGTTGGGACTAGCGGATACAATGAGCAGTTCTTC
CASMVGTSGYNEQFF
>TRBV9|TRBJ2-5|NA|NA
TGTGCCAGCAGCGTAGAAGGGGGATCCCCAGAGACCCAGTACTTC
CASSVEGGSPETQYF
>TRBV30|TRBJ1-4|NA|NA
TGTGCCTGGAGTCCCCGTGAAAAACTGTTTTTT
CAWSPREKLFF
>TRBV5-1|TRBJ2-3|TRBD2|NA
TGCGCCAGCAGCTTACCGGGACTAGCGGGAATCACAGATACGCAGTATTTT
CASSLPGLAGITDTQYF
>TRBV5-1|TRBJ2-5|NA|NA
TGCGCCAGCAGCTTGGCGTATGGAGGGGTCGGGGAGACCCAGTACTTC
CASSLAYGGVGETQYF
>TRBV9|TRBJ2-3|TRBD2|NA
TGTGCCAGCAGCTCACGAGCGGGGACCCCAGATACGCAGTATTTT
CASSSRAGTPDTQYF
>TRBV23-1|TRBJ1-1|TRBD1|NA
TGCGCCAGCAGGGGCAGGGACAGGGGGCGACGGGGTGGTGTGAACACTGAAGCTTTCTTT
CASRGRDRGRRGGVNTEAFF
>TRBV5-6|TRBJ2-2|NA|few
TGTGCCAGCAGCTTGGCGCCGGGCGGGGAGCTGTTTTTT
CASSLAPGGELFF
>TRBV12-5|TRBJ2-7|NA|NA
TGTGCTAGTGGCCCGGACATCTACGAGCAGTACTTC
CASGPDIYEQYF
>TRBV13|TRBJ2-5|NA|NA
TGTGCCAGCAGCTTAGGGAGGATCCAAGAGACCCAGTACTTC
CASSLGRIQETQYF
>TRBV7-8|TRBJ1-2|NA|NA
TGTGCCAGCAGCTTTTCGGGGGACTATGGCTACACCTTC
CASSFSGDYGYTF
>TRBV7-6|TRBJ2-1|NA|NA
TGTGCCAGCAGCTTAGGGGGGGGGCGTTACAATGAGCAGTTCTTC
CASSLGGGRYNEQFF
>TRBV11-3|TRBJ2-5|TRBD2|NA
TGTGCCAGCAGCCCCGGGAGGGAGGAGACCCAGTACTTC
CASSPGREETQYF
>TRBV7-2|TRBJ1-5|TRBD1|many
TGTGCCAGTCTTAGGACAGGTCAGAATCAGCCCCAGCATTTT
CASLRTGQNQPQHF
>TRBV7-2|TRBJ2-3|NA|NA
TGTGCCAGCAGCCCCGATAGCGGACTCACAGATACGCAGTATTTT
CASSPDSGLTDTQYF
>TRBV15|TRBJ2-7|TRBD2|NA
TGTGCCACCAGCGTGAGCGGGAGCTCCTACGAGCAGTACTTC
CATSVSGSSYEQYF
>TRBV6-5|TRBJ2-1|NA|few
TGTGCCAGCAGTCCCGACAGGTCGGGTTACAATGAGCAGTTCTTC
CASSPDRSGYNEQFF
>TRBV4-1|TRBJ2-7|TRBD2|NA
TGCGCCAGCAGCCAAACTAGCGGGATGGAGCAGTACTTC
CASSQTSGMEQYF
>TRBV2|TRBJ2-3|NA|few
TGTGCCAGCAGGGCCCTTGTGTCTAGCACAGATACGCAGTATTTT
CASRALVSSTDTQYF
>TRBV5-4|TRBJ2-3|NA|NA
TGTGCCAGCAGCTTGGCCGGTGGGCGGAGGAGCACAGATACGCAGTATTTT
CASSLAGGRRSTDTQYF
>TRBV28|TRBJ1-5|TRBD1|once
TGTGCCAGCAGCCTTGACAGGGGGCTCCGGCCCCAGCATTTT
CASSLDRGLRPQHF
>TRBV6-1|TRBJ1-1|NA|NA
TGTGCCAGCATCAGTTCGGGAGCCAACACTGAAGCTTTCTTT
CASISSGANTEAFF
>TRBV18|TRBJ2-1|TRBD2|NA
TGTGCCAGCTCACCAGGGACTAGCGGGAGCTGGAATGAGCAGTTCTTC
CASSPGTSGSWNEQFF
>TRBV27|TRBJ2-3|NA|NA
TGTGCCAGCAGTTTATTCCCCCCTAGAGATACGCAGTATTTT
CASSLFPPRDTQYF
>TRBV6-5|TRBJ1-1|NA|NA
TGTGCCAGCAGACCACCAATTGGGGGGACTGAAGCTTTCTTT
CASRPPIGGTEAFF
>TRBV6-5|TRBJ1-2|TRBD1|NA
TGTGCCAGCAGTTACTCTGGGACAGGGGGCTATGGCTACACCTTC
CASSYSGTGGYGYTF
>TRBV27|TRBJ2-2|TRBD2|once
TGTGCCAGCACCCCTGGACTAGCGGGGGTCGGGGAGCTGTTTTTT
CASTPGLAGVGELFF
>TRBV30|TRBJ1-2|NA|NA
TGTGCCTGGATCATGACAGGACTTAACTATGGCTACACCTTC
CAWIMTGLNYGYTF
>TRBV9|TRBJ2-7|NA|NA
TGTGCCAGCAGCGTAGGCGAGAACCCCTACGAGCAGTACTTC
CASSVGENPYEQYF
>TRBV7-6|TRBJ2-1|TRBD2|NA
TGTGCCAGCAGCCCTAGCGGGAGATATGAGCAGTTCTTC
CASSPSGRYEQFF
>TRBV18|TRBJ2-7|NA|NA
TGTGCCAGCTCACCAGTCCGGGACACCCGCCCCAACTACGAGCAGTACTTC
CASSPVRDTRPNYEQYF
>TRBV6-6|TRBJ2-7|TRBD2|few
TGTGCCAGCAGTTACTCGAACGCGGGAGGGCACGAGCAGTACTTC
CASSYSNAGGHEQYF
>TRBV5-4|TRBJ2-1|TRBD2|NA
TGTGCCAGCAGCTTGGACGCCCCGACTAGCGGTTACAATGAGCAGTTCTTC
CASSLDAPTSGYNEQFF
>TRBV5-1|TRBJ1-1|NA|NA
TGCGCCAGCAGCTTGATCTTGAACACTGAAGCTTTCTTT
CASSLILNTEAFF